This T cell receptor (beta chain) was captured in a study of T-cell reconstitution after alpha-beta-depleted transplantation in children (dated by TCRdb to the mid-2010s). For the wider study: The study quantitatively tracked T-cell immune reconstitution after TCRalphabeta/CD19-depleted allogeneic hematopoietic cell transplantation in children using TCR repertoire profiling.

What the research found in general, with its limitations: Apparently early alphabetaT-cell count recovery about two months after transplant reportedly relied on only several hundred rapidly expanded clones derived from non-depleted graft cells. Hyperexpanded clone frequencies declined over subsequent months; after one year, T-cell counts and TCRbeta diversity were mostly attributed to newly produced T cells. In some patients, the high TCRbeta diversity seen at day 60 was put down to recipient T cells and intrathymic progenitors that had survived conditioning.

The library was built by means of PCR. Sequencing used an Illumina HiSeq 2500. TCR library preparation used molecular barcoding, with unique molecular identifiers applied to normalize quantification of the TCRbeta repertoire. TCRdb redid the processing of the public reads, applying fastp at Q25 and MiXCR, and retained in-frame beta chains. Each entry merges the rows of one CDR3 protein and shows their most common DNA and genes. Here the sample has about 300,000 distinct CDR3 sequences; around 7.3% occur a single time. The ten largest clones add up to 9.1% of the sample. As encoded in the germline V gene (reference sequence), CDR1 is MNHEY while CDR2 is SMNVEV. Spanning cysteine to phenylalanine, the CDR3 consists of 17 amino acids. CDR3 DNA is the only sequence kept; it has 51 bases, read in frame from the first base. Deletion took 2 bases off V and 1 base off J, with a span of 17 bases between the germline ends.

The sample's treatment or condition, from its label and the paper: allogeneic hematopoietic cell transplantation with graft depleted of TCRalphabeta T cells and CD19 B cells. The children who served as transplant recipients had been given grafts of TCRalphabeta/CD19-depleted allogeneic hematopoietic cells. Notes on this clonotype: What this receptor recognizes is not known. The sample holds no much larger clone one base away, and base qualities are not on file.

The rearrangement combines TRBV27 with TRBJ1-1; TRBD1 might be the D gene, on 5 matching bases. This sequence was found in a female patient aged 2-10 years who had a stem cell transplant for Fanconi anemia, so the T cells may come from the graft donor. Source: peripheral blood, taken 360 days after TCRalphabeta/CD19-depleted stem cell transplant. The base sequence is TGTGCCAGCAGTTTAGGCCCCGGGGACGGAAAGAACACTGAAGCTTTCTTT. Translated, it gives CASSLGPGDGKNTEAFF.